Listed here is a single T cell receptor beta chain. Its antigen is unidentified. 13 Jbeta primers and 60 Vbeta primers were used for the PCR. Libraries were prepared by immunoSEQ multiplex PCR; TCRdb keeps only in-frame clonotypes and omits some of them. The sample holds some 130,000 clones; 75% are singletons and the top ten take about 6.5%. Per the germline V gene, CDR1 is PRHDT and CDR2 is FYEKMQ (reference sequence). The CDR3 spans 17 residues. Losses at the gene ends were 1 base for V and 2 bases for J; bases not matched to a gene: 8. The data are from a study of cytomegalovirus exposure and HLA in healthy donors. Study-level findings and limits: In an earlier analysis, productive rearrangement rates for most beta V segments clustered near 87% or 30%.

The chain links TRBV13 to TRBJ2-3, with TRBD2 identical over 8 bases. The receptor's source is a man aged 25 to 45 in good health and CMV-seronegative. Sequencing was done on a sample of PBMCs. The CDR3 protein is CASSLDVRGGLTDTQYF. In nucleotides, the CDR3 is TGTGCCAGCAGCTTAGACGTCCGCGGGGGGCTCACAGATACGCAGTATTTT.